This T cell receptor (beta chain) was captured by sequencing in a study of metastatic and nonmetastatic thyroid tumors. Study as a whole: Thyroid patients, malignant and benign, had repertoires compared across blood and tumor or nodule tissue. Study-wide results and caveats: Versus benign nodules, malignant thyroid tumors reportedly had significantly higher TCR beta diversity, in blood and tumor.

Each patient went into thyroid surgery without having received any treatment. As originally analysed: Clinicopathological groups differed in CDR3, with these differences serving to build a distant-metastasis classifier for papillary thyroid cancer. TCRdb recomputed clones from the PCR reads via MiXCR. TCRdb assigned the V and J calls; the authors' analysis was not used. The table lists 85,000 to 95,000 clones, 15% of them singletons. This clone came up many times. The antigen remains unidentified. This receptor was identified in a female donor with papillary thyroid cancer or a benign thyroid nodule (not recorded which). Some clones in this sample may be carry-over from other donors' samples. Material: blood.

For the CDR3, the DNA is TGTGCCAGTAGTATGGAAGGGATAGGGAATCAGCCCCAGCATTTT. Translation: CASSMEGIGNQPQHF. The chain recombines TRBV19 with TRBJ1-5, with D unclear. The CDR3 has 15 residues. The V gene's germline CDR1 is LNHDA and CDR2 SQIVND (reference sequence). Trimming removed 3 bases from V and 4 bases from J, with 13 bases in between.